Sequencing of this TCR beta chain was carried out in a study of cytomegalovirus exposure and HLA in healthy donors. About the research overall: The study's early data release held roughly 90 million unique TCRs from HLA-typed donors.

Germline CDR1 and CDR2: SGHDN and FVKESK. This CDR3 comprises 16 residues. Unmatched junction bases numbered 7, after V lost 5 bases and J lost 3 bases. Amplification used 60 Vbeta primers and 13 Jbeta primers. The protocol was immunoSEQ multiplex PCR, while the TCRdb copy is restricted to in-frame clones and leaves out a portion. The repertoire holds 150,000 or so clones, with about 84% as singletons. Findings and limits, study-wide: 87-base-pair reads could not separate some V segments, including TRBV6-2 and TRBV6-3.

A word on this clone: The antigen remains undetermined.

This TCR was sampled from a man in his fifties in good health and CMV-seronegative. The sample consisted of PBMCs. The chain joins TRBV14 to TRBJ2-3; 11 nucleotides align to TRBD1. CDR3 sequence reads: CASSSGQGAITDTQYF. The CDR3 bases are TGTGCCAGCAGCTCCGGACAGGGGGCAATAACAGATACGCAGTATTTT.